The 28 T cell receptor beta chains reported below all come from one sample, sequenced in a study of shared clonotypes between healthy human individuals. Libraries were prepared by immunoSEQ multiplex PCR; TCRdb keeps only in-frame clonotypes and omits some of them. The sample includes hundreds of thousands of clones, around 90% seen only once; the top ten take around 16%. Material for sequencing was memory CD8+ T cells sorted from blood. The subset: CD45RO+ cells pooled with CCR7-negative TemRA cells. All receptors come from a man aged 18 to 29 in good health.

The J gene is TRBJ1-1, the V gene TRBV5-1, with D tentatively TRBD1 (6 bases). Germline V lookup: CDR1 SGHRS, CDR2 YFSETQ. V was shortened by 0 bases and J by 4 bases, with 28 bases between the two germline ends. This CDR3 region has 20 residues. This CDR3 is CASSLGLQRSRNRDTTEAFF. Written as DNA, the CDR3 is TGCGCCAGCAGCTTGGGCCTCCAACGGAGCAGAAACAGGGATACCACTGAAGCTTTCTTT.

V is TRBV2 and J is TRBJ1-5; 7 nucleotides line up with TRBD1. The CDR3 totals 15 residues. Germline V lookup: CDR1 SNHLY, CDR2 FYNNEI. Germline trimming cut 3 bases from V and 4 bases from J; bases unmatched to any gene: 6. CDR3 sequence: CASSDSEQGNQPQHF. DNA of the CDR3: TGTGCCAGCAGTGATTCCGAACAGGGGAATCAGCCCCAGCATTTT. The full variable domain, rest sourced from reference TRBV2 and TRBJ1-5, is EPEVTQTPSHQVTQMGQEVILRCVPISNHLYFYWYRQILGQKVEFLVSFYNNEISEKSEIFDDQFSVERPDGSNFTLKIRSTKLEDSAMYFCASSDSEQGNQPQHFGDGTRLSIL.

The chain links TRBV30 to TRBJ2-2, with TRBD1 matching over 8 bases. Germline trimming cut 2 bases from V and 3 bases from J; bases unmatched to any gene: 8. CDR3 size: 16 residues. Germline V gene lookup returns CDR1 GTSNPN and CDR2 SVGIG (reference sequence). The CDR3, as DNA: TGTGCCTGGAGTTCAGGGACAGGCCCTCACACCGGGGAGCTGTTTTTT. Amino acid sequence: CAWSSGTGPHTGELFF.

In its sample, this clone was seen once. This chain joins TRBV5-4 and TRBJ2-2, with TRBD1 identical over 9 bases. From germline, CDR1 is SGHNT and CDR2 YYREEE (reference sequence). After removal of 4 bases from V and 3 bases from J, the junction contained 4 bases not matched to a gene. This CDR3 region has 15 residues. CDR3: CASSRQGGDTGELFF. The CDR3 DNA follows: TGTGCCAGCAGCCGACAGGGGGGAGACACCGGGGAGCTGTTTTTT.

The chain joins TRBV6-5 to TRBJ1-3; perhaps TRBD1 as D (5 bases). Trimming shortened V by 7 bases and J by 4 bases, and 8 bases separated the two germline ends. CDR1 is MNHEY and CDR2 is SVGAGI in the germline V gene. The CDR3 totals 12 residues. The DNA of the CDR3 is TGTGCCAGCAATTCAGGGGGAAACACCATATATTTT. Residues: CASNSGGNTIYF.

This clone came up once. The CDR3 sequence: CASSLAQANYGYTF. DNA of the CDR3: TGTGCCAGCAGCTTGGCCCAGGCAAACTATGGCTACACCTTC. This chain uses TRBV5-4 with TRBJ1-2; D gene unclear. V lost 0 bases, J lost 2 bases, and 8 bases lay in between. The CDR3 covers 14 residues. The V gene's germline CDR1 is SGHNT and CDR2 YYREEE (reference sequence).

The chain joins TRBV15 to TRBJ1-5; 7 nucleotides align to TRBD1. The CDR3 is 15 amino acids. V trimming: 5 bases; J trimming: 5 bases; junction bases outside the gene matches: 9. Looked up from germline, CDR1 is LNHNV and CDR2 is YYDKDF (reference sequence). CDR3 bases: TGTGCCACCAGCTCTCATCCACAGGGGCATCAGCCCCAGCATTTT. As protein: CATSSHPQGHQPQHF.

The CDR3 DNA reads as TGCAGCGTTGAACTCAGGGGAGGAGGTCGCGAGCAGTACTTC. Amino acid sequence: CSVELRGGGREQYF. The chain carries TRBV29-1 and TRBJ2-7; D possibly matches TRBD1 or TRBD2 (6 bases each). Germline V gives CDR1 SQVTM, CDR2 ANQGSEA. This CDR3 is 14 amino acids long. V was cut by 2 bases and J by 6 bases, with 17 bases left in between.

Written as DNA, the CDR3 is TGCGCCAGCAGTGAGTGGGTAGGGAACACTGAAGCTTTCTTT. This translates into CASSEWVGNTEAFF. This rearrangement joins TRBV10-2 to TRBJ1-1, with D unclear. Between the trimmed V and J ends, which lost 1 base and 1 base, there was a span of 7 bases. Germline CDR1 reads WSHSY; CDR2 reads SAAADI. CDR3 length equals 14 residues.

The J gene is TRBJ1-5, the V gene TRBV7-6, with a possible D match to TRBD1 (6 bases). Trimming removed 5 bases at V and 0 bases at J, with 11 bases between. There are 15 residues in the CDR3. Germline loops: CDR1 SGHVS, CDR2 FNYEAQ. Here the CDR3 DNA reads TGTGCCAGCAGCCTGGACAGCTATAGCAATCAGCCCCAGCATTTT. It encodes CASSLDSYSNQPQHF.

As to this clone: One end of the junction is discordant with germline, which a read error may explain. The CDR3 DNA follows: TGTGCCTGGAGTTTGAACGCTGAAGCTTTCTTT. Translating gives CAWSLNAEAFF. The chain is built from TRBV30 and TRBJ1-1; D is ambiguous. The CDR3 runs to 11 residues. Per the germline V gene, CDR1 is GTSNPN and CDR2 is SVGIG (reference sequence).

The rearrangement uses TRBV9 and TRBJ2-2; TRBD1 matches at 8 bases. The J segment lost 5 bases and the V segment lost 2 bases, leaving 14 bases of the junction unmatched. Germline V gene sequence: CDR1 SGDLS, CDR2 YYNGEE. CDR3 length: 18 residues. CDR3 DNA: TGTGCCAGCAGCGTTTATGTGGCCCCTACAGGGGGGACCGGGGAGCTGTTTTTT. Protein: CASSVYVAPTGGTGELFF.

As concerns this clone: The junction and the germline gene differ at one end; a read error may be behind it. The same CDR3 also results from other DNA sequences found in this sample. The chain recombines TRBV7-7 with TRBJ2-1; 10 bases fit TRBD2. This CDR3 spans 15 amino acids. Germline V gene sequence: CDR1 SSHAT, CDR2 FNYEAQ (reference sequence). The CDR3, as DNA: TGTGCTAGCAGTCGGACTAGCGGCTCCTACAATGAGCAGTTCTTC. This encodes CASSRTSGSYNEQFF.

The rearrangement uses TRBV13 and TRBJ2-7; 8 bases are a match to TRBD2. The CDR3 has 15 residues. The J segment lost 2 bases and the V segment lost 4 bases, leaving 7 bases of the junction unmatched. Germline V gene sequence: CDR1 PRHDT, CDR2 FYEKMQ (reference sequence). CDR3 bases: TGTGCCAGCAGCTCAACTAGCGGATGGGCCTACGAGCAGTACTTC. Translated: CASSSTSGWAYEQYF.

The table lists this clone with a count of one. The chain couples TRBV9 to TRBJ2-3; D uncertain. Between the trimmed V and J ends, which lost 4 bases and 2 bases, there was a span of 2 bases. CDR3 size: 11 residues. Germline-derived CDR1 and CDR2 are SGDLS and YYNGEE. CDR3 bases: TGTGCCAGCAGCAACACAGATACGCAGTATTTT. This codes for CASSNTDTQYF.

The chain carries TRBV5-1 and TRBJ2-3; no reliable D call. The length of the CDR3 is 15 residues. CDR1 and CDR2 from the germline V gene are SGHRS and YFSETQ. Trimming took off 5 bases at V and 0 bases at J, with 13 bases between the two ends. This CDR3 reads CASSPDQASTDTQYF. CDR3 coding DNA: TGCGCCAGCAGTCCCGACCAAGCTAGCACAGATACGCAGTATTTT.

The chain uses TRBV7-9 and TRBJ2-3, with TRBD1 identical over 8 bases. CDR3 length: 12 residues. The junction had 9 bases not matched to a gene; V was cut back by 5 bases and J by 14 bases. In germline, CDR1 is SEHNR, CDR2 FQNEAQ (reference sequence). CDR3 bases: TGTGCCAGCAGCCCCTGGACAGGGTTGGGGTATTTT. Translated: CASSPWTGLGYF.

This chain uses TRBV5-6 with TRBJ1-2; the D gene is possibly TRBD1 (5 bases). Per germline, CDR1 SGHDT and CDR2 YYEEEE. The CDR3 is 14 residues long. Trimming took 2 bases from V and 4 from J, leaving 12 bases between them. The chain's CDR3 is CASSFWEGTYGYTF. CDR3 bases: TGTGCCAGCAGCTTTTGGGAGGGGACCTATGGCTACACCTTC.

V gene TRBV11-2 combines with J gene TRBJ2-7, with D possibly being TRBD1 (7 bases). CDR3 length: 16 amino acids. CDR1 and CDR2 from the germline V gene are SGHAT and FQNNGV. Trimming pared 0 bases from V and 0 bases from J, leaving 12 bases between. For the CDR3, the DNA is TGTGCCAGCAGCTTAGATGCGGGACAGCTCTCCTACGAGCAGTACTTC. Its protein product is CASSLDAGQLSYEQYF.

The V gene is TRBV4-1, the J gene TRBJ2-7; 12 nucleotides align to TRBD2. The ends lost 0 bases at V and 3 bases at J; junction bases unmatched: 3. The CDR3 runs 16 residues. The germline V gene has CDR1 MGHRA and CDR2 YSYEKL. The CDR3 reads CASSQEPGLAGYEQYF. For the CDR3, the DNA is TGCGCCAGCAGCCAAGAACCGGGACTAGCGGGCTACGAGCAGTACTTC.

J is TRBJ1-1 and V is TRBV10-3, with D possibly matching TRBD1 (5 bases). Trimming shortened V by 4 bases and J by 3 bases, and 6 bases separated the two germline ends. The CDR3 has 12 amino acids. Looked up from germline, CDR1 is ENHRY and CDR2 is SYGVKD. The CDR3 reads CAISGGDTEAFF. CDR3 bases: TGTGCCATCAGTGGGGGGGACACTGAAGCTTTCTTT.

This clone came up once. The chain has TRBV27 and TRBJ2-1; a possible D gene is TRBD1 (5 bases). V was trimmed by 5 bases and J by 0 bases, leaving 14 bases between them. The CDR3 loop spans 16 amino acids. The germline V gene encodes CDR1 MNHEY and CDR2 SMNVEV (reference sequence). DNA for the CDR3: TGTGCCAGCAGTCCCCCTTGGACATACTCCTACAATGAGCAGTTCTTC. It yields the protein CASSPPWTYSYNEQFF.

The chain links TRBV29-1 to TRBJ2-5; D may match TRBD1 or TRBD2 (6 bases each). This CDR3 is built from 11 residues. Trimming removed 4 bases at V and 9 bases at J, with 12 bases between. In germline, CDR1 is SQVTM, CDR2 ANQGSEA. The CDR3 DNA follows: TGCAGCGTTGTACAGGAGGGGGCCCAGTACTTC. This sequence encodes CSVVQEGAQYF.

The gene calls are TRBV4-1 and TRBJ1-1, with 8 bases lining up with TRBD1. The CDR3 extends over 18 amino acids. Germline CDR1 MGHRA, CDR2 YSYEKL. The V and J ends lost 4 bases and 0 bases, in that order; junction bases with no gene match: 13. The CDR3 sequence is CASSRRQGFASMNTEAFF. The CDR3 bases are TGCGCCAGCAGCCGCAGACAGGGGTTCGCAAGCATGAACACTGAAGCTTTCTTT.

J is TRBJ1-4 and V is TRBV7-9, with 8 nucleotides matching TRBD1. The germline CDR1 and CDR2 sequences are SEHNR and FQNEAQ (reference sequence). The CDR3 consists of 14 residues. With V trimmed by 7 bases and J by 5 bases, 6 bases remained unmatched. The CDR3, as DNA: TGTGCCAGCACGGAGACAGGGGCAAATGAAAAACTGTTTTTT. This encodes CASTETGANEKLFF.

The J gene is TRBJ2-3, the V gene TRBV7-8; 11 nucleotides align to TRBD2. The CDR3 has 17 residues. Germline CDR1 and CDR2: SGHVS and FQNEAQ. The J segment lost 2 bases and the V segment lost 5 bases, leaving 9 bases of the junction unmatched. Written as DNA, the CDR3 is TGTGCCAGCAGCCAGACGGGACTAGCGGACCACACAGATACGCAGTATTTT. This translates into CASSQTGLADHTDTQYF.

The chain uses TRBV6-6 and TRBJ1-2; 9 bases agree with TRBD1. CDR3 size: 14 residues. V dropped 0 bases and J dropped 8; count of bases not matched to a gene: 4. CDR1 is MNHNY and CDR2 is SVGAGI in the germline V gene (reference sequence). This CDR3 reads CASSYSGTGKGYTF. The CDR3 coding sequence is TGTGCCAGCAGTTACTCGGGGACAGGGAAGGGCTACACCTTC.

The J gene is TRBJ2-1, the V gene TRBV5-1; D not certain. V was shortened by 0 bases and J by 6 bases, with 13 bases between the two germline ends. CDR1 is SGHRS, CDR2 YFSETQ, per germline. The CDR3 has 15 residues. CDR3 protein: CASSLVSLVFNEQFF. The DNA for the CDR3 is TGCGCCAGCAGCTTGGTCTCGCTAGTTTTCAATGAGCAGTTCTTC.